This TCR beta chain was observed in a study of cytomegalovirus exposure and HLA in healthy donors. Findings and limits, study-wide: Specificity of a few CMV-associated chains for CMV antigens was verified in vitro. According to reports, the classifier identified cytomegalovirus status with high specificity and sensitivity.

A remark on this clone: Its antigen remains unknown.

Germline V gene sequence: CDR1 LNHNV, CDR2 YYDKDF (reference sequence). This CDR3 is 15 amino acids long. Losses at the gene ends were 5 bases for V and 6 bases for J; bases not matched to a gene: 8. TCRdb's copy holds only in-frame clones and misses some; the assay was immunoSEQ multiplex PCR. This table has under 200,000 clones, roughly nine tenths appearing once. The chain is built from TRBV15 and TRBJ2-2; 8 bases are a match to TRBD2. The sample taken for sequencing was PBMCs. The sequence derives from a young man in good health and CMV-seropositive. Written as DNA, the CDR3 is TGTGCCACCAGCCTCGCGCGGCGGGAGGCCGGGGAGCTGTTTTTT. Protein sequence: CATSLARREAGELFF.